The 7 T cell receptor beta chains given below trace back to one sample, sequenced in a study of blood T cell repertoires in COVID-19. TCRdb keeps only in-frame clones here, not all; method: immunoSEQ multiplex PCR. The sample has 150,000 to 200,000 clones, approximately 95% seen once; the top ten hold under 5%. Sequencing was performed on peripheral blood. Receptors originate from a woman aged 45-65 years with acute or convalescent COVID-19.

The rearrangement links TRBV15 to TRBJ1-5; D gene ambiguous. The CDR3 is 16 amino acids. The germline V and J ends were trimmed by 0 bases and 3 bases, with 12 bases remaining between them. Germline assignment: CDR1 LNHNV and CDR2 YYDKDF (reference sequence). The CDR3 nucleotides are TGTGCCACCAGCAGAGATAAGAGGACTGCCAATCAGCCCCAGCATTTT. Protein product: CATSRDKRTANQPQHF.

The chain joins TRBV20-1 to TRBJ1-4, with TRBD1 matching over 10 bases. The junction had 4 bases not matched to a gene; V was cut back by 3 bases and J by 6 bases. CDR1 and CDR2 (germline): DFQATT, SNEGSKA (reference sequence). There are 14 residues in the CDR3. The CDR3 bases are TGCAGTGCTAGTGGGACAGGGGAGGATGAAAAACTGTTTTTT. Amino acids: CSASGTGEDEKLFF.

The chain recombines TRBV6-5 with TRBJ1-2; 9 nucleotides line up with TRBD1. J was trimmed by 5 bases and V by 5 bases; bases with no gene match: 3. CDR1 and CDR2 (germline): MNHEY, SVGAGI. The CDR3 has 13 residues. CDR3 residues: CASSTGGRYGYTF. The CDR3 DNA follows: TGTGCCAGCAGTACAGGGGGCCGGTATGGCTACACCTTC.

The chain combines TRBV7-8 with TRBJ1-6; D ambiguous. V dropped 4 bases and J dropped 7 bases, with 11 bases sitting between them. The CDR3 has 14 amino acids. CDR1 SGHVS and CDR2 FQNEAQ come from the germline V gene. CDR3 bases: TGTGCCAGCAGCTCCCCCCAGAAGAATTCACCCCTCCACTTT. The encoded protein is CASSSPQKNSPLHF. The whole variable domain, remainder taken from reference TRBV7-8 and TRBJ1-6, is GAGVSQSPRYKVAKRGQDVALRCDPISGHVSLFWYQQALGQGPEFLTYFQNEAQLDKSGLPSDRFFAERPEGSVSTLKIQRTQQEDSAVYLCASSSPQKNSPLHFGNGTRLTVT.

The chain uses TRBV7-9 and TRBJ1-3; D is undetermined. CDR3 size: 16 residues. Germline CDR1 and CDR2: SEHNR and FQNEAQ (reference sequence). Between the trimmed V and J ends, which lost 1 base and 0 bases, there was a span of 10 bases. The CDR3 DNA reads TGTGCCAGCAGCTTAGTTCCAGGTTCCTCTGGAAACACCATATATTTT. Translating gives CASSLVPGSSGNTIYF.

V and J are TRBV4-1 and TRBJ1-1, with TRBD1 matching over 8 bases. The CDR3 totals 13 residues. The germline V gene has CDR1 MGHRA and CDR2 YSYEKL. J was trimmed by 3 bases and V by 5 bases; bases with no gene match: 2. The CDR3 loop reads CASSLDRDTEAFF. DNA of the CDR3: TGCGCCAGCAGCTTGGACAGGGACACTGAAGCTTTCTTT.

The rearrangement uses TRBV7-9 and TRBJ1-4; TRBD1 aligns across 7 bases. Trimming at V came to 5 bases and at J to 0 bases, leaving 6 bases not matched to a gene. Germline CDR1 is SEHNR and CDR2 is FQNEAQ (reference sequence). The CDR3 runs to 16 residues. As DNA, the CDR3 is TGTGCCAGCAGCGCCGGCGGGACAGCAACTAATGAAAAACTGTTTTTT. Protein sequence: CASSAGGTATNEKLFF.